The entry below gives a single T cell receptor (beta chain) sequence along with its context. The antigen remains unidentified. The method was immunoSEQ multiplex PCR; TCRdb's version includes in-frame clones alone and lacks a portion of them. The table lists 160,000 or so clones, approximately 91% of them singletons. This entry comes from a study of T cell responses to AZD1222 COVID-19 vaccine. V dropped 8 bases and J dropped 7; count of bases not matched to a gene: 3. This CDR3 has 13 amino acids. CDR1 is SEHNR and CDR2 is FQNEAQ in the germline V gene (reference sequence). Notes on the study in general: Spike-specific TCR breadth and depth both grew after two AZD1222 doses.

This chain uses TRBV7-9 with TRBJ1-4, with 11 bases fitting TRBD1. Specimen: peripheral blood, collected on day 0 of AZD1222 vaccination. This TCR came from an adult in good health. CDR3 residues: CASHGQGAEKLFF. The CDR3 DNA is TGTGCCAGCCATGGACAGGGGGCTGAAAAACTGTTTTTT.